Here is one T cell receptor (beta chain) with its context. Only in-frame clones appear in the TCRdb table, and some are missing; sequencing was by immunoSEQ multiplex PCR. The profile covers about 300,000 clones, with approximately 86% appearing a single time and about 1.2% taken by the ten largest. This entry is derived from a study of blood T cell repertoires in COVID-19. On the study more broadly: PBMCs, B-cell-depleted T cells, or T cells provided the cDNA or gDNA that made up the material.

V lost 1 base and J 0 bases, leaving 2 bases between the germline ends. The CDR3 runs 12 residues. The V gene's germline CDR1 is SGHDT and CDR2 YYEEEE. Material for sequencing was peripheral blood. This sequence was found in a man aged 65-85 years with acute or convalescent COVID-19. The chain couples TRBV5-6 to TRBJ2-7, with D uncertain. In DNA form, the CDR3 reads TGTGCCAGCAGCTTGTACTCCTACGAGCAGTACTTC. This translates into CASSLYSYEQYF.